Listed here is a single T cell receptor (beta chain). Its antigen is undetermined. These data are taken from a study of monozygotic twins with inflammatory bowel disease. Study-wide results and caveats: Among twins, concordant and discordant pairs did not differ in repertoire similarity, possibly from limited power. Differences in immunosuppressive treatment may have been a source of added variability in patient repertoires. Twins with IBD were found to have lower TCRbeta diversity (inverse Simpson) than healthy co-twins.

Researchers used approximately 3,500 ng of total RNA for each TCR library. From its re-call of the 5' RACE reads, TCRdb lists each CDR3 protein once, without DNA. The table counts fewer than 550,000 distinct CDR3 sequences; more than 2% lies in the top ten. The CDR3 spans 18 residues. Germline V lookup: CDR1 SGHRS, CDR2 YFSETQ. Source material: blood. The receptor comes from a human donor with ulcerative colitis or Crohn's disease, or a healthy co-twin of an affected twin (not recorded which). V usage is TRBV5-1 and J usage is TRBJ2-1; the TRBD2 assignment by TCRdb is unverifiable without DNA. The CDR3: CASSLREKLAGDPNEQFF.